What follows are 29 T cell receptor beta chains derived from one specimen sequenced in a study of T cells after yellow fever vaccination. TCRdb ran MiXCR on the 5' RACE reads and lists one entry per CDR3 protein. Found here are about 580,000 distinct CDR3 sequences, around 16% of them singletons; the top ten hold around 16%. The material was PBMCs, obtained 5 days after the first yellow fever vaccination. These receptors were taken from a man aged 18 to 35 who received the YFV17D yellow fever vaccine.

The chain has TRBV7-3 and TRBJ2-5; perhaps TRBD2 as D (5 bases). CDR3 size: 13 residues. CDR1 is SGHTA, CDR2 FQGTGA, per germline. V dropped 5 bases and J dropped 12 bases, with 19 bases sitting between them. CDR3 sequence reads: CASSLRVDGNKYF. Here the CDR3 DNA reads TGTGCCAGCAGCCTAAGGGTAGACGGGAACAAGTACTTC.

This rearrangement joins TRBV18 to TRBJ2-3; D uncertain. Germline V gene sequence: CDR1 KGHSH, CDR2 LQKENI. V was pared by 1 base and J by 4 bases, with 6 bases between. The CDR3 runs to 13 residues. The CDR3 spells CASSPLQADTQYF. The CDR3 coding sequence is TGTGCCAGCTCACCACTCCAGGCAGATACGCAGTATTTT. Full variable domain (outside the CDR3, taken from reference TRBV18 and TRBJ2-3): NAGVMQNPRHLVRRRGQEARLRCSPMKGHSHVYWYRQLPEEGLKFMVYLQKENIIDESGMPKERFSAEFPKEGPSILRIQQVVRGDSAAYFCASSPLQADTQYFGPGTRLTVL.

The chain employs TRBV5-6 and TRBJ2-4, with D possibly being TRBD1 or TRBD2 (7 bases each). V lost 4 bases and J lost 9, with 20 bases in between. The CDR3 is 15 residues long. Germline CDR1 reads SGHDT; CDR2 reads YYEEEE. CDR3 DNA: TGTGCCAGCAGCACCACCCCCAGGGGGGGAAGCATTCAGTACTTC. It codes for CASSTTPRGGSIQYF.

The CDR3 DNA reads as TGCAGCGTCCGGGACAGGGATTCCTACGAGCAGTACTTC. Amino acids: CSVRDRDSYEQYF. The chain joins TRBV29-1 to TRBJ2-7, with TRBD1 matching over 9 bases. Germline CDR1 SQVTM, CDR2 ANQGSEA. This CDR3 comprises 13 residues. Losses at the gene ends were 6 bases for V and 1 base for J; bases not matched to a gene: 4.

This clonotype was seen more than once but under ten times. The V call is TRBV3-1, the J call TRBJ2-5, with TRBD2 matching 9 bases. V lost 0 bases to trimming and J lost 1 base; unmatched junction nucleotides: 6. The CDR3 has 17 amino acids. Germline CDR1 reads LGHDT; CDR2 reads YNNKEL (reference sequence). CDR3 in amino acids: CASSQERRGGGQETQYF. CDR3 in DNA: TGTGCCAGCAGCCAAGAACGGCGGGGGGGCGGCCAAGAGACCCAGTACTTC.

The gene calls are TRBV6-2 or TRBV6-3 and TRBJ2-7; D perhaps matches TRBD2 (6 bases). Between the trimmed V and J ends, which lost 6 bases and 0 bases, there was a span of 15 bases. This CDR3 region has 15 residues. The germline V gene has CDR1 MNHEY and CDR2 SVGEGT. CDR3 bases: TGTGCCAGCAGCTCCGGGCGGGGAAGCTCCTACGAGCAGTACTTC. Protein: CASSSGRGSSYEQYF.

The genes are TRBV20-1 and TRBJ2-1; 8 bases are shared with TRBD2. The CDR3 contains 15 residues. Per the germline V gene, CDR1 is DFQATT and CDR2 is SNEGSKA (reference sequence). Trimming cost V 3 bases and J 9 bases; bases outside gene matches: 13. CDR3 bases: TGCAGTGCTAGCCACCCACGGGGGGGGGTCCCTGAGCAGTTCTTC. Its protein is CSASHPRGGVPEQFF.

This clonotype was detected a few times. This chain uses TRBV5-5 with TRBJ2-4; no firm D call. V lost 0 bases and J 0 bases, leaving 10 bases between the germline ends. Per the germline V gene, CDR1 is SGHKS and CDR2 is YYEKEE (reference sequence). CDR3 size: 16 residues. The CDR3 region is CASSLAVNLAKNIQYF. The DNA of the CDR3 is TGTGCCAGCAGCTTGGCTGTGAATCTAGCCAAAAACATTCAGTACTTC. The entire variable domain, with the rest obtained from reference TRBV5-5 and TRBJ2-4, is as follows: DAGVTQSPTHLIKTRGQQVTLRCSPISGHKSVSWYQQVLGQGPQFIFQYYEKEERGRGNFPDRFSARQFPNYSSELNVNALLLGDSALYLCASSLAVNLAKNIQYFGAGTRLSVL.

This clonotype was observed a handful of times. The V gene is TRBV7-6, the J gene TRBJ1-1; D remains unclear. This CDR3 region has 14 residues. The germline gives CDR1 SGHVS, CDR2 FNYEAQ. Trimming removed 5 bases at V and 4 bases at J, with 14 bases between. The CDR3: CASSLGGPGTEAFF. In DNA, the CDR3 is TGTGCCAGCAGCCTGGGAGGGCCGGGCACTGAAGCTTTCTTT.

This clonotype appeared a few times. This rearrangement joins TRBV28 to TRBJ1-5; TRBD1 might be the D (6 bases). The CDR3 length is 14 residues. Germline CDR1 is MDHEN and CDR2 is SYDVKM. The ends were cut back, 8 bases at V and 0 bases at J, with 11 bases in the middle. The DNA for the CDR3 is TGTGCCAGCCGGCAGGGGTATAGCAATCAGCCCCAGCATTTT. This gives the protein CASRQGYSNQPQHF.

In its sample, this clonotype was seen a few times. The J gene is TRBJ2-1, the V gene TRBV7-9; TRBD2 might be the D (5 bases). V was pared by 1 base and J by 9 bases, with 13 bases between. The CDR3 is 14 residues long. Per germline, CDR1 SEHNR and CDR2 FQNEAQ (reference sequence). In DNA, the CDR3 is TGTGCCAGCAGCTTAGATGCGGGCTTGGGTGAGCAGTTCTTC. This sequence encodes CASSLDAGLGEQFF.

The chain combines TRBV30 with TRBJ2-3, with TRBD2 matching 12 bases. Germline trimming cut 3 bases from V and 4 bases from J; bases unmatched to any gene: 11. The germline gives CDR1 GTSNPN, CDR2 SVGIG (reference sequence). The CDR3 runs to 17 residues. The CDR3 loop reads CAWSPTRTSGASDTQYF. Written as DNA, the CDR3 is TGTGCCTGGAGCCCGACCCGGACTAGCGGGGCCTCAGATACGCAGTATTTT.

This clonotype has a handful of counts. The J gene is TRBJ2-4, the V gene TRBV28, with D possibly matching TRBD1 (7 bases). The CDR3 is 11 residues long. Germline CDR1 and CDR2: MDHEN and SYDVKM. V lost 8 bases, J lost 8 bases, and 10 bases lay in between. This chain's CDR3 is CASGRGDIQYF. The CDR3 DNA reads TGTGCCAGCGGCAGGGGGGACATTCAGTACTTC.

The rearrangement uses TRBV7-9 and TRBJ2-1, with a possible D match to TRBD2 (6 bases). Germline V lookup: CDR1 SEHNR, CDR2 FQNEAQ (reference sequence). This CDR3 comprises 13 residues. Trimming cost V 5 bases and J 10 bases, with 15 bases left between them. CDR3 sequence (DNA): TGTGCCAGCAGCACTAGACTAGTGGAGGAGCAGTTCTTC. It codes for CASSTRLVEEQFF.

The chain links TRBV7-9 to TRBJ1-2, with 7 nucleotides matching TRBD1. J lost 8 bases, V lost 5 bases, and 2 bases had no gene match. This CDR3 is built from 11 residues. In germline, CDR1 is SEHNR, CDR2 FQNEAQ (reference sequence). The CDR3 DNA reads TGTGCCAGCAGCGCACAGGGGGGCTACACCTTC. Amino acids: CASSAQGGYTF.

The chain recombines TRBV7-2 with TRBJ2-1, with 10 bases lining up with TRBD2. Germline CDR1 and CDR2: SGHTA and FQGNSA. The CDR3 covers 16 residues. V was pared by 1 base and J by 2 bases, with 2 bases of the junction left unmatched. This CDR3 reads CASSLDGLAAYNEQFF. The CDR3 DNA is TGTGCCAGCAGCTTAGATGGACTAGCGGCCTACAATGAGCAGTTCTTC.

This clonotype has more than one count but fewer than ten. The chain carries TRBV25-1 and TRBJ2-2, with D uncertain. The CDR3 length is 16 residues. The V gene lost 4 bases and the J gene lost 4 bases, with 16 bases spanning the gap. Germline loops: CDR1 MGHDK, CDR2 SYGVNS. As DNA, the CDR3 is TGTGCCAGCAGTGGGGTAGGGTTCTGGGGCACCGGGGAGCTGTTTTTT. Encoded protein: CASSGVGFWGTGELFF.

The V call is TRBV28, the J call TRBJ1-1; D ambiguous. Germline lookup yields CDR1 MDHEN and CDR2 SYDVKM. This CDR3 spans 14 amino acids. Trimming took off 6 bases at V and 3 bases at J, with 14 bases between the two ends. The CDR3, as DNA: TGTGCCAGCAGAGCAACGTTAAGGTACACTGAAGCTTTCTTT. Translation: CASRATLRYTEAFF.

This clonotype was seen only a few times. V and J are TRBV9 and TRBJ1-6, with D unclear. Germline CDR1 reads SGDLS; CDR2 reads YYNGEE. The ends were cut back, 0 bases at V and 7 bases at J, with 8 bases in the middle. This CDR3 comprises 14 residues. CDR3 loop: CASSVEVRNSPLHF. CDR3 in DNA: TGTGCCAGCAGCGTAGAAGTTCGGAATTCACCCCTCCACTTT. The variable domain in full, with the rest retrieved from reference TRBV9 and TRBJ1-6, is DSGVTQTPKHLITATGQRVTLRCSPRSGDLSVYWYQQSLDQGLQFLIQYYNGEERAKGNILERFSAQQFPDLHSELNLSSLELGDSALYFCASSVEVRNSPLHFGNGTRLTVT.

The V and J genes are TRBV27 and TRBJ1-1; maybe TRBD1 (5 bases). Trimming removed 8 bases at V and 2 bases at J, with 18 bases between. Germline V gives CDR1 MNHEY, CDR2 SMNVEV (reference sequence). This CDR3 has 15 residues. Written as DNA, the CDR3 is TGTGCCAGCTCCCCTTTATTTGGGGGTAACACTGAAGCTTTCTTT. It is translated as CASSPLFGGNTEAFF.

The chain links TRBV6-1 to TRBJ2-1; TRBD2 matches at 12 bases. The CDR3 covers 16 residues. The germline V gene encodes CDR1 MNHNS and CDR2 SASEGT. The J segment lost 4 bases and the V segment lost 5 bases, leaving 6 bases of the junction unmatched. The CDR3 is CASSPRTSGAYNEQFF. CDR3 nucleotides: TGTGCCAGCAGTCCCCGGACTAGCGGGGCATACAATGAGCAGTTCTTC.

The chain is built from TRBV15 and TRBJ1-1; D unclear. This CDR3 has 15 residues. The ends were cut back, 5 bases at V and 1 base at J, with 14 bases in the middle. The V gene's germline CDR1 is LNHNV and CDR2 YYDKDF (reference sequence). CDR3 protein: CATSLTITANTEAFF. The CDR3 DNA is TGTGCCACCAGCCTCACGATCACAGCGAACACTGAAGCTTTCTTT.

CDR3 sequence (DNA): TGCGCCAGCAAAGGGGGGCCAGTCGCTTGGGGCACAGATACGCAGTATTTT. Amino acids: CASKGGPVAWGTDTQYF. The chain has TRBV4-1 and TRBJ2-3; D may correspond to TRBD1 or TRBD2 (6 bases each). The CDR3 consists of 17 residues. V lost 7 bases to trimming and J lost 1 base, with 21 bases between them. Germline values: CDR1 MGHRA, CDR2 YSYEKL.

This clonotype was seen only a few times. This chain uses TRBV5-1 with TRBJ2-3; D not certain. V lost 4 bases and J lost 4, with 13 bases in between. This CDR3 is 14 amino acids long. Germline CDR1 and CDR2: SGHRS and YFSETQ. CDR3 coding DNA: TGCGCCAGCAGCGAAAGACCTTCCCCAGATACGCAGTATTTT. Protein: CASSERPSPDTQYF.

This clonotype was observed a handful of times. The chain couples TRBV15 to TRBJ1-5, with a weak D call TRBD1 (5 bases). The CDR3 totals 13 residues. Germline loops: CDR1 LNHNV, CDR2 YYDKDF (reference sequence). Trimming stripped 0 bases from V and 7 bases from J, with 7 bases between. The chain's CDR3 is CATSRDGQQPQHF. The CDR3 region has the DNA TGTGCCACCAGCAGAGACGGACAACAGCCCCAGCATTTT.

The chain recombines TRBV7-2 with TRBJ1-5; D is undetermined. Trimming left V 1 base short and J 10 bases short, with 17 bases between. Per the germline V gene, CDR1 is SGHTA and CDR2 is FQGNSA. The CDR3 is made up of 15 amino acids. The CDR3 is CASSLVSGPAAPQHF. CDR3 coding DNA: TGTGCCAGCAGCTTAGTATCGGGCCCCGCGGCCCCCCAGCATTTT.

This clonotype was found a few times. The chain has TRBV2 and TRBJ2-5; D might be TRBD2 (6 bases). Germline V lookup: CDR1 SNHLY, CDR2 FYNNEI. CDR3 length: 14 amino acids. The V and J ends lost 4 bases and 4 bases respectively, with 13 bases between them. The CDR3 loop reads CASSGVSGGETQYF. In nucleotides, the CDR3 is TGTGCCAGCAGTGGGGTTAGCGGAGGAGAGACCCAGTACTTC.

This chain connects TRBV3-1 to TRBJ1-2; D is perhaps TRBD1 (6 bases). V was clipped by 1 base and J by 5 bases, with 8 bases between them. The CDR3 length is 13 residues. Looked up from germline, CDR1 is LGHDT and CDR2 is YNNKEL (reference sequence). The CDR3 nucleotides are TGTGCCAGCAGCCAAGTTAGGGGGTATGGCTACACCTTC. It encodes CASSQVRGYGYTF.

The rearrangement links TRBV4-3 to TRBJ2-7, with 7 bases aligning to TRBD1. The CDR3 runs 15 residues. Germline lookup yields CDR1 LGHNA and CDR2 YSLEER. V was pared by 2 bases and J by 6 bases, with 10 bases of the junction left unmatched. In DNA, the CDR3 is TGCGCCAGCAGCCAAACGTACTCACAGGGGCTCGAGCAGTACTTC. Its translation: CASSQTYSQGLEQYF.